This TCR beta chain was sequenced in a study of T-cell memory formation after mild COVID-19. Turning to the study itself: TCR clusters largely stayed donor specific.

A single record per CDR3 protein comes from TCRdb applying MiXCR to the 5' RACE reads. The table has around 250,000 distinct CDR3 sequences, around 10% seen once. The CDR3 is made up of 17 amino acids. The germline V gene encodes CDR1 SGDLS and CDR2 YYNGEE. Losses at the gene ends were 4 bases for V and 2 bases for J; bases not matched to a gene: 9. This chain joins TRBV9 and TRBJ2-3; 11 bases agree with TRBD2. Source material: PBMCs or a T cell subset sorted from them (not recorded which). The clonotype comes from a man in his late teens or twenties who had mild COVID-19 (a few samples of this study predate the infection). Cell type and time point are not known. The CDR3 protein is CASSPRPSGGYTDTQYF. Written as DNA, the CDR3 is TGTGCCAGCAGCCCACGTCCTAGCGGGGGGTACACAGATACGCAGTATTTT.